This T cell receptor (beta chain) is from a study of PD-1 blockade in classical Hodgkin lymphoma. Sequencing used immunoSEQ multiplex PCR; TCRdb keeps in-frame clones, though not all of them. The sample shows 25,000 to 40,000 clones, 72% of them seen only once. V lost 7 bases, J lost 5 bases, and 17 bases lay in between. CDR3 length: 14 residues. Germline CDR1 reads MNHNY; CDR2 reads SVGAGI (reference sequence). The sample's time point: cycle 4 day 1 (C4D1), after five to seven weeks of nivolumab. In every patient, relapse followed autologous stem cell transplantation, while exposure to brentuximab vedotin differed.

This sequence was found in a human donor with classical Hodgkin lymphoma. The chain is built from TRBV6-6 and TRBJ2-5; the D gene is possibly TRBD2 (6 bases). This specimen was peripheral blood mononuclear cells (PBMCs), taken before the fourth cycle of nivolumab. CDR3 in amino acids: CASNLGTPGETQYF. The CDR3 DNA sequence: TGTGCCAGCAATCTCGGGACTCCGGGGGAGACCCAGTACTTC.